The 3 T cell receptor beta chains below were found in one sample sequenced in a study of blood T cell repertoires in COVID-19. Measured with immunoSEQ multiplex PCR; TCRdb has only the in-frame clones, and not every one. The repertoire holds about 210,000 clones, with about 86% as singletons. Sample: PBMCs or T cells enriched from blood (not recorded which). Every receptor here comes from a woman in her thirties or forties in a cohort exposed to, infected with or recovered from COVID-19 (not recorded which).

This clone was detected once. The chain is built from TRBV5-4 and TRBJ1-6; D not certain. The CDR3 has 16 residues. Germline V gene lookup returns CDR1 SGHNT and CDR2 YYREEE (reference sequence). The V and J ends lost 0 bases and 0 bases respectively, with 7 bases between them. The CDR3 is CASSLEHRSYNSPLHF. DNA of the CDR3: TGTGCCAGCAGCTTGGAACACCGCTCCTATAATTCACCCCTCCACTTT.

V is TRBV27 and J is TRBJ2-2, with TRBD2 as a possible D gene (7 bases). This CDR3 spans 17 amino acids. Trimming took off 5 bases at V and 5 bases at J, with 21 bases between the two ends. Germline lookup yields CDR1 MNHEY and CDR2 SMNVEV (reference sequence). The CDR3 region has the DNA TGTGCCAGCAGTGGAATAGGGGGGGCGATAGTGACCGGGGAGCTGTTTTTT. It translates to CASSGIGGAIVTGELFF.

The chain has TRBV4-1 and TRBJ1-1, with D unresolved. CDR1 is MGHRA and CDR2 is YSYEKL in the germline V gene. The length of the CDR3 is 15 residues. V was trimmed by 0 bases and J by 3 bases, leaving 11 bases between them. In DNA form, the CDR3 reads TGCGCCAGCAGCCAAGATCCGAGGCAGCACACTGAAGCTTTCTTT. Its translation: CASSQDPRQHTEAFF.